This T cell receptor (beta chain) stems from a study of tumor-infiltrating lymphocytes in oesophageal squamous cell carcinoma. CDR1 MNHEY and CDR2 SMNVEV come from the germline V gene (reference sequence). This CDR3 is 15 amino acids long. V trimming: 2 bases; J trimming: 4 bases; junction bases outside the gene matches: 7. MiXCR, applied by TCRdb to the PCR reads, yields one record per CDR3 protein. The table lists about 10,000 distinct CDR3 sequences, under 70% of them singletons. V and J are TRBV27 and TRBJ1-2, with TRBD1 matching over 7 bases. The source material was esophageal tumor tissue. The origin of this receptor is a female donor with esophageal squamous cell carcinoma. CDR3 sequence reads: CASSLGGQGGYGYTF. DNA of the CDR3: TGTGCCAGCAGTTTAGGGGGCCAGGGGGGCTATGGCTACACCTTC.